Below, one TCR beta chain is given with its context. The antigen remains unidentified. This record belongs to a study of PD-L1 blockade in urothelial cancer. On the study more broadly: Patients with male sex and bladder-origin urothelial cancer accounted for about 90% of the 29 enrolled. Between 0 and 3 chemotherapy regimens preceded treatment for each patient.

Points from the study as a whole: Durable-benefit patients had greater expansion of tumor-associated blood clones at 3 weeks.

Looked up from germline, CDR1 is WNHNN and CDR2 is SYGVQD (reference sequence). This CDR3 has 16 residues. V was trimmed by 6 bases and J by 8 bases, leaving 25 bases between them. Each PCR received spiked synthetic TCR analog templates. Assay used: immunoSEQ multiplex PCR; TCRdb lists only in-frame clones, some missing. The top ten clones hold 8% to 10% of a sample with about 84,000 clones, 82% of them seen once. The J gene is TRBJ1-2, the V gene TRBV10-1, with D perhaps TRBD1 (6 bases). The clonotype originates from a man in his sixties or seventies with urothelial cancer. The sample here was PBMCs, taken around atezolizumab (anti-PD-L1) treatment. This chain's CDR3 is CASRGPLGEGDQGYTF. CDR3 coding DNA: TGCGCCAGCAGAGGGCCCCTGGGGGAGGGGGACCAAGGCTACACCTTC.